This passage covers 2 T cell receptor beta chains from one sample sequenced in a study of beta chain features in type 1 diabetes. Study-wide results and caveats: Moderately but significantly shorter TCRB CDR3s were found in Type 1 diabetes patients in all four CD4+ subsets.

The sequenced template was cDNA made from the entire isolated RNA. Generated by immunoSEQ multiplex PCR, the TCRdb table keeps only in-frame clones and is missing some. The table records a few hundred thousand clones, about 24% of them present only once. These receptors lack a known antigen. Sequencing used naive CD4+ T cells from blood. The receptor source for this set is a young woman with type 1 diabetes.

A few counts support this clone. The genes are TRBV4-2 and TRBJ2-1, with D unresolved. This CDR3 is 13 amino acids long. V lost 5 bases, J lost 9 bases, and 14 bases lay in between. Germline assignment: CDR1 LGHNA and CDR2 YNFKEQ. CDR3 DNA: TGTGCCAGCAGCTTGGAGATCAGCCTTGAGCAGTTCTTC. Translating gives CASSLEISLEQFF.

This clone was counted between two and nine times. At one end, the junction sequence differs from germline, possibly due to a read error. The rearrangement joins TRBV27 to TRBJ2-7, with TRBD1 matching 10 bases. The CDR3 is 11 residues long. CDR1 is MNHEY and CDR2 is SMNVEV in the germline V gene (reference sequence). The CDR3 region has the DNA TGTGCCAGCAGGACCGGACAGGGGGTCCACTTC. Its protein is CASRTGQGVHF.